One sample yielded the 25 T cell receptor beta chains listed below, sequenced in a study of blood T cell repertoires in COVID-19. The data were produced by immunoSEQ multiplex PCR, yet TCRdb's version contains in-frame clones alone and is incomplete. The repertoire consists of roughly 200,000 clones, with roughly four fifths occurring once and the leading ten covering 4% to 5.5%. The material sequenced was peripheral blood. These receptors originate from a man aged 50 or older with active or convalescent COVID-19.

The chain is built from TRBV5-1 and TRBJ1-2; perhaps TRBD1 as D (5 bases). V shed 4 bases and J shed 0 bases, with 10 bases lying between them. Germline V gives CDR1 SGHRS, CDR2 YFSETQ. CDR3 length: 14 residues. CDR3 sequence reads: CASSPGDSNYGYTF. DNA for the CDR3: TGCGCCAGCAGCCCGGGGGACTCTAACTATGGCTACACCTTC.

This clone was counted between two and nine times. This chain links TRBV6-6 with TRBJ2-7, with D possibly being TRBD1 (6 bases). The CDR3 loop spans 12 amino acids. V lost 6 bases, J lost 4 bases, and 10 bases lay in between. Germline V gene data show CDR1 as MNHNY and CDR2 as SVGAGI (reference sequence). CDR3 in amino acids: CASSFGQYEQYF. The CDR3 nucleotides read TGTGCCAGCAGCTTCGGACAGTACGAGCAGTACTTC.

The V call is TRBV4-1, the J call TRBJ2-2, with TRBD2 matching over 14 bases. Germline-derived CDR1 and CDR2 are MGHRA and YSYEKL. The V and J ends lost 4 bases and 6 bases, in that order; junction bases with no gene match: 4. This CDR3 is 16 amino acids long. The CDR3 sequence is CASSLGTSGGSGELFF. The CDR3 DNA is TGCGCCAGCAGCCTAGGGACTAGCGGGGGCTCCGGGGAGCTGTTTTTT.

This clone was counted a single time. This rearrangement joins TRBV2 to TRBJ1-1, with TRBD1 identical over 9 bases. The CDR3 is made up of 15 amino acids. V trimming: 4 bases; J trimming: 7 bases; junction bases outside the gene matches: 10. CDR1 and CDR2 (germline): SNHLY, FYNNEI. The CDR3 DNA is TGTGCCAGCAGTGGGGGGCGGGACAGGGTGCTTGAAGCTTTCTTT. Amino acid sequence: CASSGGRDRVLEAFF.

This chain's CDR3 is CASSPILPPTVINDEQYF. The CDR3 region has the DNA TGTGCCAGCTCACCTATTCTTCCGCCTACGGTCATCAACGACGAGCAGTACTTC. The rearrangement joins TRBV18 to TRBJ2-7; D call uncertain. Trimming left V 3 bases short and J 5 bases short, with 26 bases between. Looked up from germline, CDR1 is KGHSH and CDR2 is LQKENI. The CDR3 spans 18 residues.

The chain carries TRBV28 and TRBJ1-4; no reliable D call. This CDR3 is built from 15 residues. The germline CDR1 and CDR2 sequences are MDHEN and SYDVKM. V shed 5 bases and J shed 8 bases, with 18 bases lying between them. The CDR3 spells CASSTRADGSEKLFF. The CDR3 bases are TGTGCCAGCAGTACCCGAGCGGACGGTAGCGAAAAACTGTTTTTT.

The rearrangement uses TRBV27 and TRBJ2-2; maybe TRBD2 (6 bases). V was clipped by 6 bases and J by 2 bases, with 16 bases between them. This CDR3 comprises 16 residues. Germline V lookup: CDR1 MNHEY, CDR2 SMNVEV (reference sequence). The CDR3 nucleotides read TGTGCCAGCAGACCCCCGGGACTTTCAAACACCGGGGAGCTGTTTTTT. Its protein product is CASRPPGLSNTGELFF.

This rearrangement joins TRBV18 to TRBJ1-1, with 8 positions matching TRBD1. CDR1 and CDR2 from the germline V gene are KGHSH and LQKENI. V trimming: 6 bases; J trimming: 0 bases; junction bases outside the gene matches: 9. The CDR3 consists of 16 residues. In nucleotides, the CDR3 is TGTGCCAGCTCGCGCGGGACAGGCGCCTTGAACACTGAAGCTTTCTTT. Residues: CASSRGTGALNTEAFF.

DNA for the CDR3: TGTGCCAGCAGCGAGCTAGCGGGGGGGCCTGTGCAGTACTTC. Translation: CASSELAGGPVQYF. The genes are TRBV9 and TRBJ2-7, with TRBD2 identical over 12 bases. The J segment lost 9 bases and the V segment lost 3 bases, leaving 7 bases of the junction unmatched. Looked up from germline, CDR1 is SGDLS and CDR2 is YYNGEE. This CDR3 is 14 amino acids long.

V and J are TRBV7-9 and TRBJ2-7; the match to TRBD1 covers 9 bases. J lost 5 bases, V lost 5 bases, and 10 bases had no gene match. The CDR3 spans 15 residues. CDR1 and CDR2 (germline): SEHNR, FQNEAQ (reference sequence). The CDR3 region is CASSPTLGQGNEQYF. CDR3 DNA sequence: TGTGCCAGCAGCCCCACGCTGGGACAGGGAAACGAGCAGTACTTC.

The chain employs TRBV14 and TRBJ1-6; 7 nucleotides line up with TRBD1. Germline V gene sequence: CDR1 SGHDN, CDR2 FVKESK. The length of the CDR3 is 14 residues. After removal of 0 bases from V and 9 bases from J, the junction contained 2 bases not matched to a gene. The CDR3 spells CASSQEQGLSPLHF. The CDR3 bases are TGTGCCAGCAGCCAAGAACAGGGGCTTTCACCCCTCCACTTT. Full variable domain (rest looked up from reference TRBV14 and TRBJ1-6): EAGVTQFPSHSVIEKGQTVTLRCDPISGHDNLYWYRRVMGKEIKFLLHFVKESKQDESGMPNNRFLAERTGGTYSTLKVQPAELEDSGVYFCASSQEQGLSPLHFGNGTRLTVT.

The chain links TRBV2 to TRBJ1-5; D is ambiguous. The CDR3 is 15 amino acids. Trimming pared 4 bases from V and 4 bases from J, leaving 14 bases between. Germline CDR1 is SNHLY and CDR2 is FYNNEI. The CDR3 bases are TGTGCCAGCAGTGGAGGAGGGAGATCTAATCAGCCCCAGCATTTT. Translation gives CASSGGGRSNQPQHF. Based on the CDR3 plus reference TRBV2 and TRBJ1-5, the full variable domain is EPEVTQTPSHQVTQMGQEVILRCVPISNHLYFYWYRQILGQKVEFLVSFYNNEISEKSEIFDDQFSVERPDGSNFTLKIRSTKLEDSAMYFCASSGGGRSNQPQHFGDGTRLSIL.

This chain links TRBV11-2 with TRBJ2-1, with 8 bases that match TRBD1. CDR1 SGHAT and CDR2 FQNNGV come from the germline V gene. The CDR3 extends over 15 amino acids. With V trimmed by 4 bases and J by 2 bases, 4 bases remained unmatched. The CDR3 DNA reads TGTGCCAGCAGCTCTCAGGGGGCCACCTACAATGAGCAGTTCTTC. As protein: CASSSQGATYNEQFF.

This sequence joins TRBV7-9 and TRBJ1-2; TRBD1 aligns across 9 bases. Germline-derived CDR1 and CDR2 are SEHNR and FQNEAQ (reference sequence). Losses at the gene ends were 6 bases for V and 8 bases for J; bases not matched to a gene: 7. CDR3 length equals 13 residues. The DNA for the CDR3 is TGTGCCAGCAGGACGACAGGGGGAGGAGGCTACACCTTC. Protein sequence: CASRTTGGGGYTF.

This sequence joins TRBV7-2 and TRBJ1-1; perhaps TRBD1 as D (5 bases). CDR3 size: 14 residues. Germline CDR1 SGHTA, CDR2 FQGNSA. Trimming removed 1 base at V and 4 bases at J, with 10 bases between. This CDR3 is CASSLVGQGTEAFF. CDR3 DNA sequence: TGTGCCAGCAGCTTAGTGGGGCAGGGCACTGAAGCTTTCTTT.

The V gene is TRBV2, the J gene TRBJ1-1; possible D gene TRBD1, 6 bases. This CDR3 is built from 14 residues. Trimming removed 5 bases from V and 0 bases from J, with 10 bases in between. CDR1 is SNHLY and CDR2 is FYNNEI in the germline V gene. CDR3 residues: CASSSGTLNTEAFF. The CDR3 DNA reads as TGTGCCAGCAGTAGTGGGACACTGAACACTGAAGCTTTCTTT.

This clone has only one observation. The chain couples TRBV5-8 to TRBJ1-2; 10 nucleotides line up with TRBD1. This CDR3 contains 16 residues. Trimming cost V 4 bases and J 5 bases; bases outside gene matches: 11. Looked up from germline, CDR1 is SGHTS and CDR2 is YDEGEE. The CDR3 bases are TGTGCCAGCAGCCCGAATAGGGACAGGGGAAGATATGGCTACACCTTC. It yields the protein CASSPNRDRGRYGYTF.

This clone was seen a handful of times. The V call is TRBV4-1, the J call TRBJ1-6; D might be TRBD1 (6 bases). Germline V gives CDR1 MGHRA, CDR2 YSYEKL. With 5 bases removed from V and 7 bases from J, the gap between germline ends came to 15 bases. The CDR3 consists of 15 residues. DNA for the CDR3: TGCGCCAGCAGCGCACAGGGTTTCGGGAATTCACCCCTCCACTTT. This translates into CASSAQGFGNSPLHF.

The chain combines TRBV6-5 with TRBJ2-7; D is perhaps TRBD2 (5 bases). This CDR3 is 13 amino acids long. Germline CDR1 and CDR2: MNHEY and SVGAGI. Trimming cost V 6 bases and J 3 bases, with 12 bases left between them. DNA for the CDR3: TGTGCCAGCAGCCGCGGGCCCCTCTACGAGCAGTACTTC. Translating it yields CASSRGPLYEQYF.

The rearrangement joins TRBV6-5 to TRBJ2-7; TRBD2 matches at 8 bases. Per germline, CDR1 MNHEY and CDR2 SVGAGI. With 2 bases clipped from V and 6 bases from J, the junction kept 6 bases outside the gene matches. The CDR3 has 14 amino acids. The CDR3 DNA sequence: TGTGCCAGCAGTTACGCGGGGGGCCCCGGCGAGCAGTACTTC. This sequence encodes CASSYAGGPGEQYF.

The V call is TRBV14, the J call TRBJ1-2; D possibly corresponds to TRBD1 (6 bases). Germline assignment: CDR1 SGHDN and CDR2 FVKESK. The CDR3 spans 14 residues. The V gene lost 1 base and the J gene lost 5 bases, with 11 bases spanning the gap. For the CDR3, the DNA is TGTGCCAGCAGCCAAGTAGGGGGGGAATATGGCTACACCTTC. Its translation is CASSQVGGEYGYTF.

The chain combines TRBV30 with TRBJ2-3; 9 positions match TRBD2. Germline CDR1 is GTSNPN and CDR2 is SVGIG (reference sequence). After removal of 5 bases from V and 2 bases from J, the junction contained 5 bases not matched to a gene. The CDR3 consists of 14 residues. The CDR3 spells CAWSSGVATDTQYF. In DNA form, the CDR3 reads TGTGCCTGGTCTAGCGGGGTGGCCACAGATACGCAGTATTTT.

The gene calls are TRBV9 and TRBJ1-4; 7 bases fit TRBD1. Germline V gives CDR1 SGDLS, CDR2 YYNGEE. Unmatched junction bases numbered 6, after V lost 6 bases and J lost 4 bases. The CDR3 is 14 amino acids. The CDR3 protein is CASNSGQSNEKLFF. CDR3 bases: TGTGCCAGCAATTCGGGACAGAGTAATGAAAAACTGTTTTTT.

The table lists this clone with a few counts. The chain couples TRBV4-1 to TRBJ2-2; D possibly corresponds to TRBD1 (7 bases). The CDR3 extends over 16 amino acids. Trimming shortened V by 4 bases and J by 4 bases, and 16 bases separated the two germline ends. Germline CDR1 and CDR2: MGHRA and YSYEKL. The CDR3 loop reads CASSPTGTPLTGELFF. DNA of the CDR3: TGCGCCAGCAGCCCGACAGGGACTCCCCTCACCGGGGAGCTGTTTTTT.

The V gene is TRBV4-1, the J gene TRBJ1-3; unclear D gene. The CDR3 totals 16 residues. Germline assignment: CDR1 MGHRA and CDR2 YSYEKL. Trimming removed 4 bases at V and 0 bases at J, with 13 bases between. The DNA of the CDR3 is TGCGCCAGCAGCCCCCTAACGGGTGCCTCTGGAAACACCATATATTTT. Protein sequence: CASSPLTGASGNTIYF.